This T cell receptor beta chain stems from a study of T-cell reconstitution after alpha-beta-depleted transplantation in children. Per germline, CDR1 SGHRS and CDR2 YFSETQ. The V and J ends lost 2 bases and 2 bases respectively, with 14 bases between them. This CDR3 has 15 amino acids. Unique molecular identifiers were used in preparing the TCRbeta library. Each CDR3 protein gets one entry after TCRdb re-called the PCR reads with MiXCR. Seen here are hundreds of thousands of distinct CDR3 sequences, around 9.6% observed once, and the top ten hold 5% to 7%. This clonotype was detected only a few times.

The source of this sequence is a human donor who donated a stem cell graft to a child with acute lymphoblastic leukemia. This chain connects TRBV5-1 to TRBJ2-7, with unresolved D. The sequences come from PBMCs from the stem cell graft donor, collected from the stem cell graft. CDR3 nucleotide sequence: TGCGCCAGCAGCTTCGTCACTCAACCTACCTACGAGCAGTACTTC. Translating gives CASSFVTQPTYEQYF.